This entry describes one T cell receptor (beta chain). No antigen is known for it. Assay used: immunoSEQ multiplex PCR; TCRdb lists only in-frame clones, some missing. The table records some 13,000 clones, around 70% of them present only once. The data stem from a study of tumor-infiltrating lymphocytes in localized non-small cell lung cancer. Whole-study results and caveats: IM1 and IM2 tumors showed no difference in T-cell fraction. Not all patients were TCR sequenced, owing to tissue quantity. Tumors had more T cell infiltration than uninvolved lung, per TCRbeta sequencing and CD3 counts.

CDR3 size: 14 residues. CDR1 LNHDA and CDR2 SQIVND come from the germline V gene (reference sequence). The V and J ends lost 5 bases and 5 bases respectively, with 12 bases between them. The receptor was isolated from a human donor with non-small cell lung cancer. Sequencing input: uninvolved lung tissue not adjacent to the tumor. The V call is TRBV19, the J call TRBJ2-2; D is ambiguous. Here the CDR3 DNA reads TGTGCCAGTAGTCCCCAACACCGAACCGGGGAGCTGTTTTTT. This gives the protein CASSPQHRTGELFF.